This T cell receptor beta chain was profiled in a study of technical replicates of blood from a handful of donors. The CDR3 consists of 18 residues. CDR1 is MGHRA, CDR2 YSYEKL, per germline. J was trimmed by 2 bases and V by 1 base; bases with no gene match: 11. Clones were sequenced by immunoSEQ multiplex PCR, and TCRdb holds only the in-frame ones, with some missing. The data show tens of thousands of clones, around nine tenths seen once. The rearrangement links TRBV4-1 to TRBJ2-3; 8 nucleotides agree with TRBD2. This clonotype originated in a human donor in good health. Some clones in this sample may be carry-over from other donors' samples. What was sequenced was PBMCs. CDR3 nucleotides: TGCGCCAGCAGCCAAGTTAAGGCGGGGGGTTCACTCACAGATACGCAGTATTTT. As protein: CASSQVKAGGSLTDTQYF.